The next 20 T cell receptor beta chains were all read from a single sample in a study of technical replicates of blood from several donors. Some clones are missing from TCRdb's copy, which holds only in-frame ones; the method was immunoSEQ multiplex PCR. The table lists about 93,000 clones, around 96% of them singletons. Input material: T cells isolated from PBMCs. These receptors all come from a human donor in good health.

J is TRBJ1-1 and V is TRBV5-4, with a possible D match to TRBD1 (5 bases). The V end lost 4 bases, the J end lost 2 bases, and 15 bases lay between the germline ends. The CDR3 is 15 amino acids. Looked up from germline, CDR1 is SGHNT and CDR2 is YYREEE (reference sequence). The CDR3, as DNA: TGTGCCAGCAGCCTCCCTGCGACAGACAACACTGAAGCTTTCTTT. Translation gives CASSLPATDNTEAFF. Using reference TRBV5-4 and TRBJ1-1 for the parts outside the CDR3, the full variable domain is ETGVTQSPTHLIKTRGQQVTLRCSSQSGHNTVSWYQQALGQGPQFIFQYYREEENGRGNFPPRFSGLQFPNYSSELNVNALELDDSALYLCASSLPATDNTEAFFGQGTRLTVV.

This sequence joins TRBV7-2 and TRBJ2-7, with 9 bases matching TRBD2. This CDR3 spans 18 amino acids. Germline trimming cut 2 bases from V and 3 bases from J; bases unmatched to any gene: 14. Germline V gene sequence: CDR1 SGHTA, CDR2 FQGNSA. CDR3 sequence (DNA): TGTGCCAGCAGCTTACAGCCGGCGGGAGGGCCGATTGGCTACGAGCAGTACTTC. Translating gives CASSLQPAGGPIGYEQYF.

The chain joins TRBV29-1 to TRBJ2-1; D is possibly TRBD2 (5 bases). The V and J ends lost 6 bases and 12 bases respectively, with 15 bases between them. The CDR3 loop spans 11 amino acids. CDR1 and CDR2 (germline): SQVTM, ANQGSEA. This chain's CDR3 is CSVTIIYGQFF. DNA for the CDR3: TGCAGCGTGACTATAATATATGGGCAGTTCTTC.

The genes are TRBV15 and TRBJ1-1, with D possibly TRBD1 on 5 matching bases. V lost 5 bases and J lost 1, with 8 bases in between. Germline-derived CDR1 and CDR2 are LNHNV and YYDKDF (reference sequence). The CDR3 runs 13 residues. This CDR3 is CATSGGSNTEAFF. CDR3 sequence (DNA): TGTGCCACCAGCGGGGGGTCGAACACTGAAGCTTTCTTT.

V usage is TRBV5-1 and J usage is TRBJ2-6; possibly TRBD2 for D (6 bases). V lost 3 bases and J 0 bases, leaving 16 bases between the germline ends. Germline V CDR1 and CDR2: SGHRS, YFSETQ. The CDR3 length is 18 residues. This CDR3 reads CASSSRGGAPSGANVLTF. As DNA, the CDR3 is TGCGCCAGCAGCTCTCGCGGAGGGGCCCCCTCTGGGGCCAACGTCCTGACTTTC.

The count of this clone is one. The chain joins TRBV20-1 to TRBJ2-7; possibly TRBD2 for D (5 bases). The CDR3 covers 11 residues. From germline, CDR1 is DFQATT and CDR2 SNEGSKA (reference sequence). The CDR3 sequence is CRPGSSYEQYF. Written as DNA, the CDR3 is TGCAGGCCGGGGTCTTCCTACGAGCAGTACTTC.

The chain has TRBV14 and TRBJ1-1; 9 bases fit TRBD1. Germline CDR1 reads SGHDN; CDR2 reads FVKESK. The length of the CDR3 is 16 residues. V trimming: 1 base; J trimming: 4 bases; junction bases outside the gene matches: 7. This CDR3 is CASSQVTGGRSTEAFF. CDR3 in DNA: TGTGCCAGCAGCCAAGTGACAGGGGGAAGGAGCACTGAAGCTTTCTTT.

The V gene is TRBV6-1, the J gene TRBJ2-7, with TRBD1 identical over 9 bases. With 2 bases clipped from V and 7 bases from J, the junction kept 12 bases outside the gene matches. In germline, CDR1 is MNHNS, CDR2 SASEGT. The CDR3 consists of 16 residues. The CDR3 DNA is TGTGCCAGCAGTGAAATGTCAGCCGGGACAGGGAGGGAGCAGTACTTC. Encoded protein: CASSEMSAGTGREQYF.

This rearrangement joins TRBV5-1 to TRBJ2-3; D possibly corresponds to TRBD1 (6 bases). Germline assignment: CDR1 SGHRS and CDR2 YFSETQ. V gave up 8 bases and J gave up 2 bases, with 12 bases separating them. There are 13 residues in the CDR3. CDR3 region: CASTGIPTDTQYF. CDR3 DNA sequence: TGCGCCAGTACAGGGATCCCCACAGATACGCAGTATTTT.

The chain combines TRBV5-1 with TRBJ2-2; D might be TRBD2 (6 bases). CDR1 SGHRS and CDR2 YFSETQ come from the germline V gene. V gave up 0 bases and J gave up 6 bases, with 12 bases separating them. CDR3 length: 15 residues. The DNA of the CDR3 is TGCGCCAGCAGCTTGGGGGCCGGGGGTCCCGGGGAGCTGTTTTTT. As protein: CASSLGAGGPGELFF.

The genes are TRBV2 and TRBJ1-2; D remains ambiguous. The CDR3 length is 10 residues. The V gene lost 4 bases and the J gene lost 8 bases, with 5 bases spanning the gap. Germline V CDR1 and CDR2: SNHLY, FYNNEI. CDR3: CASSAFGYTF. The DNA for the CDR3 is TGTGCCAGCAGTGCATTCGGCTACACCTTC.

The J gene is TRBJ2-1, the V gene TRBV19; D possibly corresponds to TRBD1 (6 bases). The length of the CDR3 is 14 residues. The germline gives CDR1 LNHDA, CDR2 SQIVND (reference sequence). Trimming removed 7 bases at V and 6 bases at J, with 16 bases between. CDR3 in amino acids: CASTPELRGNEQFF. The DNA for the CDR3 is TGTGCCAGTACTCCGGAGCTCAGGGGCAATGAGCAGTTCTTC. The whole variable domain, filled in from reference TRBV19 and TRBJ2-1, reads DGGITQSPKYLFRKEGQNVTLSCEQNLNHDAMYWYRQDPGQGLRLIYYSQIVNDFQKGDIAEGYSVSREKKESFPLTVTSAQKNPTAFYLCASTPELRGNEQFFGPGTRLTVL.

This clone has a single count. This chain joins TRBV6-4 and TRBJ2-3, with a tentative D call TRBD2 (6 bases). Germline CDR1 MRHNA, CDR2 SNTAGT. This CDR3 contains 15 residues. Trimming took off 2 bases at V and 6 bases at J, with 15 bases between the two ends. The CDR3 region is CASSDAAGLLDTQYF. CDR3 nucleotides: TGTGCCAGCAGTGACGCGGCCGGACTACTCGATACGCAGTATTTT.

Here the CDR3 DNA reads TGTGCCACAGGACTAGCGGGTCCTCCAGATACGCAGTATTTT. Amino acid sequence: CATGLAGPPDTQYF. The V gene is TRBV6-1, the J gene TRBJ2-3; 11 bases map to TRBD2. V lost 10 bases to trimming and J lost 4 bases; unmatched junction nucleotides: 7. Germline CDR1 is MNHNS and CDR2 is SASEGT. CDR3 length equals 14 residues.

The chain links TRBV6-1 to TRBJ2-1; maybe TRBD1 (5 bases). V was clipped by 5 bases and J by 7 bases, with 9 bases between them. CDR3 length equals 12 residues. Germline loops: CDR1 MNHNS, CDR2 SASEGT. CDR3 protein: CASSLRGNEQFF. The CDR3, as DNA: TGTGCCAGCAGTCTAAGGGGTAATGAGCAGTTCTTC.

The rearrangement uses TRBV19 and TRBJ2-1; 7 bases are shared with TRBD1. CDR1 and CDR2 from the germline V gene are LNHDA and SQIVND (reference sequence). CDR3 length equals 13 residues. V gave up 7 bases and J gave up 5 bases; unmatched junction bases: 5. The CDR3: CASMPQGDNEQFF. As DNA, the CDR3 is TGTGCCAGTATGCCTCAGGGGGACAATGAGCAGTTCTTC.

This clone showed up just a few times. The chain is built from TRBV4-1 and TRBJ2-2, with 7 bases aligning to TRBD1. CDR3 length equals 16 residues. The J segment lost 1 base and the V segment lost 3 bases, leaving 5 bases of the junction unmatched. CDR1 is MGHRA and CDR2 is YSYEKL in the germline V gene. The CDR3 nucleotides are TGCGCCAGCAGCCACCCCCGGACAGGGAACACCGGGGAGCTGTTTTTT. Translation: CASSHPRTGNTGELFF.

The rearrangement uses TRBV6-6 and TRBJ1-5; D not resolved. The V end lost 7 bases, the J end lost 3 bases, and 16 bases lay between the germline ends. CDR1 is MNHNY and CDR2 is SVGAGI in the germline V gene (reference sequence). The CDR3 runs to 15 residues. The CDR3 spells CASTPIGQINQPQHF. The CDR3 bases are TGTGCCAGCACCCCAATTGGGCAAATCAATCAGCCCCAGCATTTT.

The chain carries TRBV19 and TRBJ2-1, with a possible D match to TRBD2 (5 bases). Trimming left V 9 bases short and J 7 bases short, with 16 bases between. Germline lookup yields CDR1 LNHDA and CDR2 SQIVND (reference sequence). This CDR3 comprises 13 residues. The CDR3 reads CASGVYAANEQFF. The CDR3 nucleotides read TGTGCCAGCGGGGTGTACGCGGCGAATGAGCAGTTCTTC. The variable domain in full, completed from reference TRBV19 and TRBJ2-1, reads DGGITQSPKYLFRKEGQNVTLSCEQNLNHDAMYWYRQDPGQGLRLIYYSQIVNDFQKGDIAEGYSVSREKKESFPLTVTSAQKNPTAFYLCASGVYAANEQFFGPGTRLTVL.

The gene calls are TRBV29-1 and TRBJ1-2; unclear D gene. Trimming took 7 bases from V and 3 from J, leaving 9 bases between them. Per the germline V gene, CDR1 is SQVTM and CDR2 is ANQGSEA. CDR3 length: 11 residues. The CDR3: CSAAIDYGYTF. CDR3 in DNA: TGCAGCGCCGCAATAGACTATGGCTACACCTTC. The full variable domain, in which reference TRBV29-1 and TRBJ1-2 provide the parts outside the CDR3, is SAVISQKPSRDICQRGTSLTIQCQVDSQVTMMFWYRQQPGQSLTLIATANQGSEATYESGFVIDKFPISRPNLTFSTLTVSNMSPEDSSIYLCSAAIDYGYTFGSGTRLTVV.